Listed here is a single T cell receptor beta chain. The source of the sample is a study of blood T cell repertoires in COVID-19. Profiled with immunoSEQ multiplex PCR; TCRdb holds only in-frame clones, not every one. The sample consists of some 70,000 clones, about 85% of them appearing once. Between the trimmed V and J ends, which lost 3 bases and 4 bases, there was a span of 12 bases. CDR3 length: 13 amino acids. Germline CDR1 SQVTM, CDR2 ANQGSEA. This TCR came from a woman in her fifties or sixties with COVID-19, enrolled during active disease. The chain is built from TRBV29-1 and TRBJ1-1; no clear D. Sequencing was performed on peripheral blood. CDR3 sequence reads: CSVDEGPSTEAFF. Here the CDR3 DNA reads TGCAGCGTTGACGAAGGTCCTAGCACTGAAGCTTTCTTT.